The 25 T cell receptor beta chains presented below share a single source sample, sequenced in a study of regulatory T cells in long-lasting Graves disease (dated by TCRdb to about 2021). Interpreted using the paper, the time point label stands for: newly diagnosed GD, antithyroid drugs for less than 3 months. RNA was extracted from PBMCs in TRIzol for both TCR sequencing and RNA sequencing. Libraries came from multiplex PCR. Sequenced using an Illumina HiSeq 4000. To build TCR beta libraries, CDR3 regions were amplified by Arm-PCR using iRepertoire HTBI primers. TCRdb reanalyzed the raw reads on its own, using fastp at Q25 for trimming and MiXCR for clone calling, and kept in-frame beta chains. Records with the same CDR3 protein are collapsed into one entry carrying the most frequent genes and DNA. Recorded for this sample are a few hundred thousand distinct CDR3 sequences; about 15% of them occurred a single time. In total, the top ten clones hold around a sixth of the sample.

The same specimen was also included in a second study, on T cells in Graves' hyperthyroidism and ophthalmopathy.

Sequencing used peripheral blood mononuclear cells (PBMCs), obtained at new diagnosis, from a patient treated with antithyroid drugs. The receptors originated from a woman aged 45-65 years with Graves disease. Donor details come from another sample of the same person, matched by shared clones.

The CDR3 DNA sequence: TGCGCCAGCAGCTTGGGGGAACAGGGGGCTCACTATGGCTACACCTTC. This encodes CASSLGEQGAHYGYTF. V and J are TRBV5-1 and TRBJ1-2; TRBD1 aligns across 9 bases. V lost 0 bases to trimming and J lost 3 bases; unmatched junction nucleotides: 6. Germline loops: CDR1 SGHRS, CDR2 YFSETQ. This CDR3 region has 16 residues.

This clonotype was recorded at least ten times. V is TRBV2 and J is TRBJ1-3; a possible D gene is TRBD1 (6 bases). The CDR3 runs to 17 residues. The V gene's germline CDR1 is SNHLY and CDR2 FYNNEI. With 7 bases removed from V and 2 bases from J, the gap between germline ends came to 21 bases. CDR3 sequence reads: CASTPHRVPVTGNTIYF. In DNA, the CDR3 is TGTGCCAGCACTCCCCACAGGGTGCCGGTAACTGGAAACACCATATATTTT. Based on the CDR3 plus reference TRBV2 and TRBJ1-3, the full variable domain is EPEVTQTPSHQVTQMGQEVILRCVPISNHLYFYWYRQILGQKVEFLVSFYNNEISEKSEIFDDQFSVERPDGSNFTLKIRSTKLEDSAMYFCASTPHRVPVTGNTIYFGEGSWLTVV.

The sample holds many counts of this clonotype. The chain couples TRBV3-1 to TRBJ2-2; D is tentatively TRBD1 or TRBD2 (5 bases each). Germline V gene lookup returns CDR1 LGHDT and CDR2 YNNKEL (reference sequence). V was trimmed by 4 bases and J by 4 bases, leaving 7 bases between them. The CDR3 loop spans 13 amino acids. As DNA, the CDR3 is TGTGCCAGCAGCCTGGGGGTCACCGGGGAGCTGTTTTTT. This sequence encodes CASSLGVTGELFF.

A remark on this clonotype: A far larger clone differs by one base, so this is likely a read error. The rearrangement joins TRBV24-1 to TRBJ2-3; D perhaps matches TRBD1 (5 bases). This CDR3 is built from 14 residues. The V and J ends lost 5 bases and 4 bases respectively, with 12 bases between them. In germline, CDR1 is KGHDR, CDR2 SFDVKD. In DNA, the CDR3 is TGTGCCACCAGTGGTCAGGGTCGTGCAGATACGCAGTATTTT. It yields the protein CATSGQGRADTQYF.

In its sample, this clonotype was seen many times. The CDR3 region has the DNA TGTGCCAGCAGCTCGGGTTCTGGAGTCCAGTTCTTC. This gives the protein CASSSGSGVQFF. The chain employs TRBV11-2 and TRBJ2-1; D not resolved. V gave up 4 bases and J gave up 13 bases, with 14 bases separating them. This CDR3 is built from 12 residues. Germline V CDR1 and CDR2: SGHAT, FQNNGV.

Ten or more counts support this clonotype. The gene calls are TRBV6-5 and TRBJ2-2; TRBD1 agrees at 9 bases. The CDR3 is 15 residues long. V lost 4 bases to trimming and J lost 4 bases; unmatched junction nucleotides: 4. Germline CDR1 and CDR2: MNHEY and SVGAGI. CDR3 protein: CASSSQGASTGELFF. The DNA of the CDR3 is TGTGCCAGCAGTTCACAGGGGGCCAGCACCGGGGAGCTGTTTTTT.

This clonotype was seen more than once but under ten times. The chain uses TRBV7-6 and TRBJ2-2; 16 nucleotides align to TRBD2. CDR3 length equals 18 residues. V lost 6 bases to trimming and J lost 1 base; unmatched junction nucleotides: 5. From germline, CDR1 is SGHVS and CDR2 FNYEAQ. The CDR3 DNA follows: TGTGCCAGCAGTCCCGGGACTAGCGGGAGGGTGAACACCGGGGAGCTGTTTTTT. This sequence encodes CASSPGTSGRVNTGELFF. The full variable domain, completed using reference TRBV7-6 and TRBJ2-2, is GAGVSQSPRYKVTKRGQDVALRCDPISGHVSLYWYRQALGQGPEFLTYFNYEAQQDKSGLPNDRFSAERPEGSISTLTIQRTEQRDSAMYRCASSPGTSGRVNTGELFFGEGSRLTVL.

This chain uses TRBV29-1 with TRBJ2-1; 11 nucleotides match TRBD2. V was pared by 3 bases and J by 5 bases, with 6 bases of the junction left unmatched. Germline values: CDR1 SQVTM, CDR2 ANQGSEA. The CDR3 has 15 amino acids. The CDR3 spells CSVEVGTSGHNEQFF. The CDR3 bases are TGCAGCGTTGAGGTCGGGACTAGCGGCCACAATGAGCAGTTCTTC.

A word on this clonotype: A read error may explain this, as a much larger clone is one base away. This rearrangement joins TRBV14 to TRBJ2-7; perhaps TRBD1 as D (5 bases). The CDR3 is 14 residues long. V was cut by 1 base and J by 2 bases, with 9 bases left in between. The V gene's germline CDR1 is SGHDN and CDR2 FVKESK. CDR3 sequence reads: CASSQGGAPYEQYF. The CDR3 DNA is TGTGCCAGCAGCCAAGGGGGCGCTCCCTACGAGCAGTACTTC. Together with reference TRBV14 and TRBJ2-7, the CDR3 gives the full variable domain: EAGVTQFPSHSVIEKGQTVTLRCDPISGHDNLYWYRRVMGKEIKFLLHFVKESKQDESGMPNNRFLAERTGGTYSTLKVQPAELEDSGVYFCASSQGGAPYEQYFGPGTRLTVT.

This clonotype was seen repeatedly, ten times or more. The rearrangement joins TRBV6-1 to TRBJ2-1, with D uncertain. Germline CDR1 reads MNHNS; CDR2 reads SASEGT. CDR3 size: 12 residues. Between the trimmed V and J ends, which lost 5 bases and 9 bases, there was a span of 11 bases. For the CDR3, the DNA is TGTGCCAGCAGTCATAGTATAGGTGAGCAGTTCTTC. Protein sequence: CASSHSIGEQFF.

For the CDR3, the DNA is TGTGCCAGCAGGAATTTCTACGAGCAGTACTTC. Its translation is CASRNFYEQYF. The chain links TRBV6-1 to TRBJ2-7, with D unclear. Trimming pared 6 bases from V and 3 bases from J, leaving 6 bases between. Per germline, CDR1 MNHNS and CDR2 SASEGT. This CDR3 comprises 11 residues.

This clonotype was seen many times. The V gene is TRBV28, the J gene TRBJ2-7; TRBD1 matches 10 bases. J lost 4 bases, V lost 7 bases, and 4 bases had no gene match. There are 13 residues in the CDR3. CDR1 MDHEN and CDR2 SYDVKM come from the germline V gene. CDR3 in amino acids: CASTGTGEYEQYF. The CDR3 region has the DNA TGTGCCAGCACCGGGACAGGGGAATACGAGCAGTACTTC.

The chain has TRBV5-1 and TRBJ2-1; no reliable D call. The CDR3 contains 12 residues. Germline V gene sequence: CDR1 SGHRS, CDR2 YFSETQ. V lost 0 bases and J 8 bases, leaving 6 bases between the germline ends. For the CDR3, the DNA is TGCGCCAGCAGCTTGGATTTCCATGAGCAGTTCTTC. Translation gives CASSLDFHEQFF.

The CDR3: CASSLAGKDNEQFF. The DNA for the CDR3 is TGTGCCAGCAGCTTAGCGGGAAAAGACAATGAGCAGTTCTTC. The genes are TRBV5-4 and TRBJ2-1; 7 bases are a match to TRBD2. The CDR3 has 14 amino acids. Germline lookup yields CDR1 SGHNT and CDR2 YYREEE (reference sequence). Trimming took 2 bases from V and 5 from J; bases not matched to a gene: 4.

The V and J genes are TRBV9 and TRBJ2-1; 7 bases align to TRBD2. Trimming removed 2 bases from V and 4 bases from J; junction bases left unmatched: 3. This CDR3 is built from 14 residues. Germline V gene lookup returns CDR1 SGDLS and CDR2 YYNGEE. CDR3 amino acids: CASSVGEGYNEQFF. The CDR3 DNA reads TGTGCCAGCAGCGTGGGGGAGGGGTACAATGAGCAGTTCTTC.

This clonotype showed up just a few times. The chain recombines TRBV18 with TRBJ2-7, with 8 bases matching TRBD2. Germline CDR1 and CDR2: KGHSH and LQKENI. V trimming: 2 bases; J trimming: 0 bases; junction bases outside the gene matches: 9. This CDR3 region has 17 residues. This chain's CDR3 is CASSPRLAGPSSYEQYF. Here the CDR3 DNA reads TGTGCCAGCTCACCAAGGCTAGCGGGCCCGAGCTCCTACGAGCAGTACTTC.

This clonotype was counted between two and nine times. The chain combines TRBV9 with TRBJ2-1; 7 bases align to TRBD1. The CDR3 is 16 amino acids. The V segment lost 4 bases and the J segment 7 bases; nucleotides outside the gene matches: 14. In germline, CDR1 is SGDLS, CDR2 YYNGEE. The CDR3 DNA reads as TGTGCCAGCAGCCCCACTTTGACAGGGTTAAAAAATGAGCAGTTCTTC. It translates to CASSPTLTGLKNEQFF.

Only one count was recorded for this clonotype. J is TRBJ2-3 and V is TRBV24-1; the D gene is possibly TRBD1 (6 bases). CDR1 and CDR2 (germline): KGHDR, SFDVKD. With 3 bases removed from V and 4 bases from J, the gap between germline ends came to 13 bases. The CDR3 consists of 15 residues. The CDR3 DNA reads as TGTGCCACCAGTGATAGGACAGATCCCGCAGATACGCAGTATTTT. This codes for CATSDRTDPADTQYF.

This clonotype was detected ten times or more. This chain joins TRBV30 and TRBJ1-1; tentatively, D is TRBD1 (5 bases). Germline CDR1 reads GTSNPN; CDR2 reads SVGIG (reference sequence). CDR3 length equals 12 residues. V shed 8 bases and J shed 5 bases, with 15 bases lying between them. CDR3: CARGGGGTEAFF. Here the CDR3 DNA reads TGTGCCAGGGGCGGGGGTGGAACTGAAGCTTTCTTT.

This clonotype turned up a few times. The chain recombines TRBV5-6 with TRBJ2-7; 11 nucleotides line up with TRBD2. The CDR3 length is 15 residues. Germline CDR1 SGHDT, CDR2 YYEEEE. V gave up 4 bases and J gave up 1 base; unmatched junction bases: 4. CDR3 nucleotide sequence: TGTGCCAGCAGCCTGGGACTAGCGGCATCCTACGAGCAGTACTTC. Protein product: CASSLGLAASYEQYF. Drawing the rest from reference TRBV5-6 and TRBJ2-7, the complete variable domain is DAGVTQSPTHLIKTRGQQVTLRCSPKSGHDTVSWYQQALGQGPQFIFQYYEEEERQRGNFPDRFSGHQFPNYSSELNVNALLLGDSALYLCASSLGLAASYEQYFGPGTRLTVT.

CDR3 DNA sequence: TGTGCCAGCAGCTCGGGACCCCTTGAAGCTTTCTTT. Protein sequence: CASSSGPLEAFF. The chain is built from TRBV7-2 and TRBJ1-1; a weak D match, TRBD1 (5 bases). V lost 4 bases, J lost 7 bases, and 10 bases lay in between. The V gene's germline CDR1 is SGHTA and CDR2 FQGNSA. This CDR3 comprises 12 residues. Variable domain in full (rest from reference TRBV7-2 and TRBJ1-1): GAGVSQSPSNKVTEKGKDVELRCDPISGHTALYWYRQSLGQGLEFLIYFQGNSAPDKSGLPSDRFSAERTGGSVSTLTIQRTQQEDSAVYLCASSSGPLEAFFGQGTRLTVV.

This clonotype appeared a few times. The gene calls are TRBV6-2 or TRBV6-3 and TRBJ1-3; D remains unclear. There are 16 residues in the CDR3. V dropped 0 bases and J dropped 0 bases, with 9 bases sitting between them. Looked up from germline, CDR1 is MNHEY and CDR2 is SVGEGT. The CDR3 sequence is CASSYSFSHSGNTIYF. The CDR3 bases are TGTGCCAGCAGTTACTCTTTTTCGCACTCTGGAAACACCATATATTTT.

This clonotype was picked up many times. This chain joins TRBV11-2 and TRBJ2-5; no clear D gene. CDR1 SGHAT and CDR2 FQNNGV come from the germline V gene. The CDR3 covers 11 residues. With 1 base removed from V and 7 bases from J, the gap between germline ends came to 4 bases. CDR3 coding DNA: TGTGCCAGCAGCTTAGTGTCGACCCAGTACTTC. Protein product: CASSLVSTQYF.

This clonotype was recorded at least ten times. CDR3 nucleotide sequence: TGTGCCAGCAGTGACGGGAGTGGGAATGAGCAGTTCTTC. Translated: CASSDGSGNEQFF. The chain recombines TRBV2 with TRBJ2-1; D possibly corresponds to TRBD2 (6 bases). CDR1 SNHLY and CDR2 FYNNEI come from the germline V gene. The V end was cut by 3 bases, the J end by 7 bases, with 10 bases between. The CDR3 has 13 residues.

In regard to this clonotype: Being one base from a much bigger clone, this may be a read error. The rearrangement uses TRBV12-3 or TRBV12-4 and TRBJ2-2; D may be TRBD1 or TRBD2 (6 bases each). CDR3 size: 14 residues. The chain's CDR3 is CASTLQGSTGGLFF. CDR3 in DNA: TGTGCCAGCACCTTACAGGGTAGCACCGGGGGGCTGTTTTTT.